A selection of T cell receptor beta chains follows, all from one sample in a study of blood T cell repertoires in COVID-19. Sequencing used immunoSEQ multiplex PCR; TCRdb keeps in-frame clones, though not all of them. The sample carries 50,000 to 65,000 clones, approximately 80% recorded once. Sequenced: peripheral blood. The receptors derive from a woman aged 55-70 years with acute or convalescent COVID-19. CDR3s leave out the opening cysteine and the closing phenylalanine or tryptophan. A D gene is named only where the DNA matches it firmly.

j_gene | v_gene | d_gene | CDR3aa
TRBJ1-6 | TRBV5-1 | TRBD1 | ASSLAVQGAGHNSPLH
TRBJ1-3 | TRBV19 | NA | ASSTTEGNTIY
TRBJ1-4 | TRBV2 | NA | ASTPNPNPSNEKLF
TRBJ2-2 | TRBV6-4 | NA | ASSPTRNTGELF
TRBJ1-2 | TRBV27 | TRBD1 | ASSNGQGGYGYT
TRBJ1-2 | TRBV4-1 | NA | ASSRNSIRGDYGYT
TRBJ2-1 | TRBV6-2/TRBV6-3 | NA | ASSYLVGSSYNEQF
TRBJ2-5 | TRBV7-8 | TRBD2 | ASSHSGREETQY
TRBJ1-3 | TRBV2 | NA | ASAGSSSGNTIY
TRBJ2-7 | TRBV5-1 | NA | ASSLQGSEQY
TRBJ1-2 | TRBV5-1 | NA | ASSLRAGATNYGYT
TRBJ2-1 | TRBV2 | TRBD2 | ASSDGLAGEDEQF
TRBJ1-5 | TRBV28 | NA | ASGAGPHQPQH
TRBJ1-4 | TRBV4-1 | NA | ASSHPGGSNEKLF
TRBJ2-2 | TRBV5-1 | NA | ASSWESSNTGELF
TRBJ2-1 | TRBV5-6 | TRBD2 | ASSHRTSAHEQF
TRBJ1-1 | TRBV6-6 | NA | ASSYLGAEAF
TRBJ2-2 | TRBV5-8 | NA | ASSLDRVVTGELF
TRBJ1-2 | TRBV25-1 | NA | ASSERAGLYGYT
TRBJ2-2 | TRBV5-8 | TRBD1 | ASSGGTNTGELF